The clone carrying this TCR beta chain was seen a few times. The data belong to a study of T cell repertoires in cytomegalovirus infection. Study context: Public TCR beta signatures indicated both CMV infection and matching HLA type.

The CDR3 runs 19 residues. The V segment lost 1 base and the J segment 4 bases; nucleotides outside the gene matches: 16. Germline V gene data show CDR1 as SGHVS and CDR2 as FQNEAQ. MiXCR, run by TCRdb on the reads, gives a single entry per CDR3 protein. This table has about 320,000 distinct CDR3 sequences, 9% to 9.5% appearing once. The sample comprised PBMCs. The source of this sequence is a human donor in good health (CMV status not recorded). Some clones in this sample may be carry-over from other donors' samples. The V and J genes are TRBV7-8 and TRBJ2-5, with 9 bases aligning to TRBD2. The CDR3 protein is CASSLGPLRQRGAPETQYF. As DNA, the CDR3 is TGTGCCAGCAGCTTAGGGCCCCTACGTCAGCGGGGGGCCCCAGAGACCCAGTACTTC.